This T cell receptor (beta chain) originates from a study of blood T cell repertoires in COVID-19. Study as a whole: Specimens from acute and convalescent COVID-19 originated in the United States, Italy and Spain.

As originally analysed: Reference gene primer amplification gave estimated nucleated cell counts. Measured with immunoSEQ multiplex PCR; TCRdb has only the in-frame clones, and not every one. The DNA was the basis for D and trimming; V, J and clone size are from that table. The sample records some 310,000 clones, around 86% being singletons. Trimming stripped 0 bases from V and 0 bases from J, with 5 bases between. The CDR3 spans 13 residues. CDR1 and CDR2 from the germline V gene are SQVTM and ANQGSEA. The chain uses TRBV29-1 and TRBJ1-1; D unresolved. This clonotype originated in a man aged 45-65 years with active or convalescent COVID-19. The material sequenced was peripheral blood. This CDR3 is CSVEEHMNTEAFF. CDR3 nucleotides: TGCAGCGTTGAAGAACACATGAACACTGAAGCTTTCTTT. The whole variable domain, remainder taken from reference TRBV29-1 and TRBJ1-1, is SAVISQKPSRDICQRGTSLTIQCQVDSQVTMMFWYRQQPGQSLTLIATANQGSEATYESGFVIDKFPISRPNLTFSTLTVSNMSPEDSSIYLCSVEEHMNTEAFFGQGTRLTVV.